Below are 16 T cell receptor beta chains sequenced from a single sample in a study. TCRdb used MiXCR to reprocess the RT-PCR reads, holding one entry per CDR3 protein. The sample contains about 700,000 distinct CDR3 sequences, more than 13% of which appear only once. The sample taken for sequencing was memory CD4+ T cells from blood. All receptors derive from a female donor in good health, serving as a healthy control.

This clonotype was counted many times. V and J are TRBV20-1 and TRBJ2-4; D remains ambiguous. V shed 7 bases and J shed 6 bases, with 13 bases lying between them. Looked up from germline, CDR1 is DFQATT and CDR2 is SNEGSKA (reference sequence). This CDR3 comprises 12 residues. CDR3: CSVRNQRNIQYF. As DNA, the CDR3 is TGCAGTGTCCGAAACCAGAGAAACATTCAGTACTTC.

This clonotype came up many times. The V gene is TRBV20-1, the J gene TRBJ2-3, with 8 bases lining up with TRBD2. The germline V gene has CDR1 DFQATT and CDR2 SNEGSKA (reference sequence). V was clipped by 3 bases and J by 5 bases; unmatched bases: 7. The CDR3 sequence is 14 residues long. CDR3: CSASGGAIGDTQYF. The DNA for the CDR3 is TGCAGTGCTAGCGGGGGGGCCATAGGAGATACGCAGTATTTT.

J is TRBJ2-3 and V is TRBV6-2 or TRBV6-3, with D possibly called TRBD1 or TRBD2 (5 bases each). V lost 6 bases and J lost 5, with 15 bases in between. The length of the CDR3 is 14 residues. Germline-derived CDR1 and CDR2 are MNHEY and SVGEGT. The CDR3 DNA follows: TGTGCCAGCAGCGGCAGTCATGGGGGAGATACGCAGTATTTT. It codes for CASSGSHGGDTQYF.

This clonotype was recorded a few times. CDR3 bases: TGTGCCACCAGCAGAGATTATACGGGCAATGAGCAGTTCTTC. This gives the protein CATSRDYTGNEQFF. V and J are TRBV15 and TRBJ2-1; D is unclear. The CDR3 totals 14 residues. Trimming removed 0 bases at V and 6 bases at J, with 9 bases between. Germline V gives CDR1 LNHNV, CDR2 YYDKDF (reference sequence).

This clonotype was seen only a few times. An end of the junction does not agree with germline; a read error may underlie this. The chain links TRBV7-7 to TRBJ2-5; no clear D. The CDR3 extends over 14 amino acids. Germline V CDR1 and CDR2: SSHAT, FNYEAQ (reference sequence). DNA for the CDR3: TGTGCTAGCAGCTCTAGTTTTACCCAAGAGACCCAGTACTTC. Protein: CASSSSFTQETQYF.

This clonotype was picked up a small number of times. The V call is TRBV15, the J call TRBJ2-2; the D is unclear. The CDR3 is made up of 12 amino acids. Germline V lookup: CDR1 LNHNV, CDR2 YYDKDF (reference sequence). Trimming took 1 base from V and 5 from J, leaving 2 bases between them. DNA for the CDR3: TGTGCCACCAGCAGAGTAACCGGGGAGCTGTTTTTT. This gives the protein CATSRVTGELFF. The entire variable domain, with the rest obtained from reference TRBV15 and TRBJ2-2, is as follows: DAMVIQNPRYQVTQFGKPVTLSCSQTLNHNVMYWYQQKSSQAPKLLFHYYDKDFNNEADTPDNFQSRRPNTSFCFLDIRSPGLGDTAMYLCATSRVTGELFFGEGSRLTVL.

This clonotype was found many times. This chain uses TRBV4-3 with TRBJ2-3; 9 nucleotides agree with TRBD2. The CDR3 spans 16 residues. Germline trimming cut 1 base from V and 1 base from J; bases unmatched to any gene: 3. Germline V gene data show CDR1 as LGHNA and CDR2 as YSLEER. Here the CDR3 DNA reads TGCGCCAGCAGCCAAGGGCCTAGCGGGGGCACAGATACGCAGTATTTT. It translates to CASSQGPSGGTDTQYF.

This clonotype was seen repeatedly, ten times or more. The V gene is TRBV10-3, the J gene TRBJ1-6; possible D gene TRBD1, 5 bases. This CDR3 region has 14 residues. CDR1 ENHRY and CDR2 SYGVKD come from the germline V gene. Trimming pared 6 bases from V and 3 bases from J, leaving 9 bases between. DNA of the CDR3: TGTGCCATCAGCCAGGGTTACTATAATTCACCCCTCCACTTT. This gives the protein CAISQGYYNSPLHF.

This clonotype occurred many times. The V call is TRBV6-5, the J call TRBJ2-7; D uncertain. CDR3 length: 13 amino acids. CDR1 is MNHEY, CDR2 SVGAGI, per germline. V shed 4 bases and J shed 1 base, with 8 bases lying between them. The CDR3 coding sequence is TGTGCCAGCAGTTCCGGTGAATCCTACGAGCAGTACTTC. Translated, it gives CASSSGESYEQYF.

The rearrangement joins TRBV5-1 to TRBJ2-5, with D perhaps TRBD1 or TRBD2 (5 bases each). The CDR3 runs to 14 residues. Trimming took 6 bases from V and 2 from J, leaving 14 bases between them. The germline V gene encodes CDR1 SGHRS and CDR2 YFSETQ. As DNA, the CDR3 is TGCGCCAGCACCGCCGGGACGGCTCAAGAGACCCAGTACTTC. Translating gives CASTAGTAQETQYF.

The chain joins TRBV6-2 or TRBV6-3 to TRBJ2-7; 10 bases are shared with TRBD1. The ends lost 1 base at V and 2 bases at J; junction bases unmatched: 2. This CDR3 comprises 15 residues. CDR1 is MNHEY, CDR2 SVGEGT, per germline. The CDR3 sequence: CASSYWGTGAYEQYF. The CDR3 DNA is TGTGCCAGCAGTTACTGGGGGACAGGGGCCTACGAGCAGTACTTC.

The rearrangement joins TRBV28 to TRBJ2-3, with TRBD2 matching 7 bases. V lost 5 bases to trimming and J lost 0 bases; unmatched junction nucleotides: 14. The CDR3 is 18 amino acids. The germline gives CDR1 MDHEN, CDR2 SYDVKM. CDR3 in DNA: TGTGCCAGCAGTCCGGCCCCCCATCTAGCGGATAGCACAGATACGCAGTATTTT. Its translation is CASSPAPHLADSTDTQYF.

This clonotype was seen only a few times. V and J are TRBV11-1 and TRBJ2-6, with 10 nucleotides matching TRBD1. CDR1 and CDR2 from the germline V gene are SGHAT and FQDESV (reference sequence). This CDR3 region has 17 residues. V gave up 4 bases and J gave up 4 bases; unmatched junction bases: 7. CDR3 sequence: CASSSRQGAQGANVLTF. CDR3 nucleotides: TGTGCCAGCAGCTCAAGACAGGGGGCGCAGGGGGCCAACGTCCTGACTTTC.

The rearrangement links TRBV4-2 to TRBJ2-7; TRBD2 matches 15 bases. Germline lookup yields CDR1 LGHNA and CDR2 YNFKEQ. The CDR3 spans 20 residues. V gave up 0 bases and J gave up 2 bases; unmatched junction bases: 11. The CDR3 protein is CASSQEGLAGGPPVTYEQYF. CDR3 sequence (DNA): TGTGCCAGCAGCCAAGAGGGACTAGCGGGAGGCCCTCCAGTGACCTACGAGCAGTACTTC.

This clonotype was found a few times. Here the CDR3 DNA reads TGTGCCAGCTCACCTGTCAGGGGGAACCAAGAGACCCAGTACTTC. This translates into CASSPVRGNQETQYF. The rearrangement links TRBV18 to TRBJ2-5; TRBD1 matches 7 bases. Germline V lookup: CDR1 KGHSH, CDR2 LQKENI. Trimming took 3 bases from V and 0 from J; bases not matched to a gene: 4. This CDR3 spans 15 amino acids.

This clonotype was detected a few times. The chain recombines TRBV20-1 with TRBJ2-2, with D perhaps matching TRBD1 (5 bases). Germline V gene data show CDR1 as DFQATT and CDR2 as SNEGSKA (reference sequence). Trimming removed 0 bases at V and 5 bases at J, with 16 bases between. The CDR3 length is 16 residues. The CDR3 bases are TGCAGTGCTAGAGATAGGCGTCAGGGTAGGACCGGGGAGCTGTTTTTT. Translating it yields CSARDRRQGRTGELFF.